This T cell receptor beta chain emerged from a study of naive and memory T cell subsets. This clonotype was detected a few times. Its antigen is not known. The CDR3 is 14 residues long. V lost 5 bases to trimming and J lost 5 bases; unmatched junction nucleotides: 8. Germline CDR1 reads SEHNR; CDR2 reads FQNEAQ (reference sequence). An equimolar mix of two oligonucleotides served as the beta constant-region primer for TRBC1 and TRBC2. TCRdb re-analysed the UMI-ligation and nested PCR reads in MiXCR, keeping a single row per CDR3 protein. The sample holds 65,000 to 85,000 distinct CDR3 sequences, about 12% seen once. Cells stained for CD3, CD4, CD8, CD45RA, CD27 and viability were sorted into four CD45RA/CD27 subsets. Study-wide points: Over 95% of naive TCR sequences appeared only once after error correction, unlike memory subsets. No ground truth validated the naive and memory repertoire findings. Activation and differentiation may alter RNA-based TCR counts.

The TCR originated in a human donor in good health. Sequencing was carried out using central memory CD4+ T cells from blood. V gene TRBV7-9 combines with J gene TRBJ2-7; 8 bases are shared with TRBD1. The CDR3 DNA reads TGTGCCAGCAGCCACATGACAGGGGAAGACGAGCAGTACTTC. This encodes CASSHMTGEDEQYF.